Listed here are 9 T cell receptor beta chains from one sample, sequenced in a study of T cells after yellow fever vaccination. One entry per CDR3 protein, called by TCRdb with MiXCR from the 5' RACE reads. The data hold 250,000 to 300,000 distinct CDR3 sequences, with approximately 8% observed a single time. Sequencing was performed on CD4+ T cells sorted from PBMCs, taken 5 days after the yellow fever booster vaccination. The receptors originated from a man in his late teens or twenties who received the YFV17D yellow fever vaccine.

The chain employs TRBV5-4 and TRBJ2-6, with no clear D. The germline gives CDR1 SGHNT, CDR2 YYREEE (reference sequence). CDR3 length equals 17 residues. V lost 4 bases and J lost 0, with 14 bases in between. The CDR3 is CASSPQRLGSGANVLTF. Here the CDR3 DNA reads TGTGCCAGCAGCCCGCAAAGACTGGGCTCTGGGGCCAACGTCCTGACTTTC.

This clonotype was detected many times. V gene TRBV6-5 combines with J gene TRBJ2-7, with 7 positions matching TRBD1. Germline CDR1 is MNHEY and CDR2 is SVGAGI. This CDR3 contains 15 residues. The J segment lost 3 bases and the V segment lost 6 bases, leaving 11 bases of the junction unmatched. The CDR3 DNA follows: TGTGCCAGCAGCCGCCGACAGGGTCCAATCTACGAGCAGTACTTC. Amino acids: CASSRRQGPIYEQYF.

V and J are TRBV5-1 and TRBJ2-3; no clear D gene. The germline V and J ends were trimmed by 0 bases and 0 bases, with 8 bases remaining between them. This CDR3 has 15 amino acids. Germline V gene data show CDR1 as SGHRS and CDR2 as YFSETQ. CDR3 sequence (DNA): TGCGCCAGCAGCTTGGGGGGAATTAGCACAGATACGCAGTATTTT. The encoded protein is CASSLGGISTDTQYF. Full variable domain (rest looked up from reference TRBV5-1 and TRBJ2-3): KAGVTQTPRYLIKTRGQQVTLSCSPISGHRSVSWYQQTPGQGLQFLFEYFSETQRNKGNFPGRFSGRQFSNSRSEMNVSTLELGDSALYLCASSLGGISTDTQYFGPGTRLTVL.

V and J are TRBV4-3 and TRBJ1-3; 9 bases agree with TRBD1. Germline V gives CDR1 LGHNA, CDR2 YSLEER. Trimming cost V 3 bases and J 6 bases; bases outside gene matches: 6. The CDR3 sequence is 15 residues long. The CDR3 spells CASSHTGTGLNTIYF. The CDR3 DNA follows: TGCGCCAGCAGCCACACCGGGACAGGGCTAAACACCATATATTTT.

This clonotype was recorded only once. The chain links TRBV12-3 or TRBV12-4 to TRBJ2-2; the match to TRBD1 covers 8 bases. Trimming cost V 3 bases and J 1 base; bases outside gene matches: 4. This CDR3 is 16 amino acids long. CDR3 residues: CASSFPGTGNTGELFF. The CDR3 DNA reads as TGTGCCAGCAGTTTCCCCGGGACAGGGAACACCGGGGAGCTGTTTTTT.

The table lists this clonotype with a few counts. As DNA, the CDR3 is TGTGCCAGCAGCTTATCCAGCGGGACCGGCGGGGAGACCCAGTACTTC. The encoded protein is CASSLSSGTGGETQYF. The chain couples TRBV7-3 to TRBJ2-5; 7 bases are shared with TRBD2. Germline V lookup: CDR1 SGHTA, CDR2 FQGTGA. V was pared by 2 bases and J by 5 bases, with 11 bases of the junction left unmatched. This CDR3 comprises 16 residues. The complete variable domain, with remaining parts taken from reference TRBV7-3 and TRBJ2-5, reads GAGVSQTPSNKVTEKGKYVELRCDPISGHTALYWYRQSLGQGPEFLIYFQGTGAADDSGLPNDRFFAVRPEGSVSTLKIQRTERGDSAVYLCASSLSSGTGGETQYFGPGTRLLVL.

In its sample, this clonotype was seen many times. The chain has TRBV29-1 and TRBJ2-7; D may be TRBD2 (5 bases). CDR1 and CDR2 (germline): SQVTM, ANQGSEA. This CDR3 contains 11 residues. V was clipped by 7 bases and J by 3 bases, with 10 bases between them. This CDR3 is CSASRGYEQYV. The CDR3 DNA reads TGCAGCGCCTCCCGGGGCTACGAGCAGTACGTC.

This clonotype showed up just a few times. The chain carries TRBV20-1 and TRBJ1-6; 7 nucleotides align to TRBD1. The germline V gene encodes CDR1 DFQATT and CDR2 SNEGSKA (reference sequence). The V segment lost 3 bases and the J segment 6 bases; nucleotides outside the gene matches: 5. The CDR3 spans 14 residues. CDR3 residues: CSASTGTANSPLHF. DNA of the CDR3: TGCAGTGCTAGTACCGGGACAGCTAATTCACCCCTCCACTTT.

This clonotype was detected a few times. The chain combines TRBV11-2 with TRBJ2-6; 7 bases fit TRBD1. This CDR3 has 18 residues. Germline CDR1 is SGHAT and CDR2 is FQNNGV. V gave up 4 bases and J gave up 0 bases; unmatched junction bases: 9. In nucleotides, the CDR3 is TGTGCCAGCAGCTCTCTACAGGGGCCTTACTCTGGGGCCAACGTCCTGACTTTC. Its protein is CASSSLQGPYSGANVLTF.